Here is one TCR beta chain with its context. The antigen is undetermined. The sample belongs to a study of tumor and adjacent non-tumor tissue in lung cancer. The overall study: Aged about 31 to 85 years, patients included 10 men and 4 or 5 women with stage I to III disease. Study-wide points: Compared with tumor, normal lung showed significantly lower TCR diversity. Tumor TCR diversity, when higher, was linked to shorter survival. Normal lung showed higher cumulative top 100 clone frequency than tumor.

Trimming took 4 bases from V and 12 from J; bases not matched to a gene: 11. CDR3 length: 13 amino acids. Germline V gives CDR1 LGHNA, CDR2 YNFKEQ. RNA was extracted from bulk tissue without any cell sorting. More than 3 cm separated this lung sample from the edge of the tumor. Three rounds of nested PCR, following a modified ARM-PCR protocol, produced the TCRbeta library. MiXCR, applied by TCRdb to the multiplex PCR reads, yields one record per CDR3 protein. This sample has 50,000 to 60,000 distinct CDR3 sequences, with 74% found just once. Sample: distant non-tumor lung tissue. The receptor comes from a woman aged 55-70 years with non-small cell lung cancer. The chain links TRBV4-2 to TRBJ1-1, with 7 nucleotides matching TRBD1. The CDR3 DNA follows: TGTGCCAGCAGCCGGACAGGTTCCACTAAAACTTTCTTT. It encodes CASSRTGSTKTFF.